This TCR beta chain was sequenced during a study of blood T cell repertoires in COVID-19. As for the study in general: COVID-19 samples collected from the United States, Italy and Spain covered acute and convalescent phases.

The CDR3 consists of 16 residues. CDR1 and CDR2 (germline): SGHTA, FQGNSA. With 4 bases removed from V and 5 bases from J, the gap between germline ends came to 19 bases. Original processing notes: Estimation of nucleated cell counts was performed using reference gene primer amplification. Sequenced by immunoSEQ multiplex PCR; TCRdb stores in-frame clones only, minus some. That table is the source of V, J and clone size, and D and trimming were worked out from the DNA. The table shows about 240,000 clones, with 82% occurring only once. This clonotype was obtained from a woman of 80 years or more with COVID-19, enrolled during active disease. The rearrangement joins TRBV7-2 to TRBJ2-3; a weak D match, TRBD2 (7 bases). Sequenced input: peripheral blood. The CDR3 is CASSSGEAGIGDTQYF. DNA for the CDR3: TGTGCCAGCAGCTCAGGGGAAGCGGGGATAGGAGATACGCAGTATTTT.